The 7 T cell receptor beta chains below come from one sample, sequenced in a study of type 1 and type 2 diabetes patients. Genomic DNA was the PCR template. Multiplex PCR with 30 forward and 13 reverse primers amplified the TCR beta CDR3. TCRdb redid the calling of the multiplex PCR reads with MiXCR, one entry per CDR3 protein. The top ten clones hold approximately 15% of a sample with 250,000 to 300,000 distinct CDR3 sequences, 45% to 60% of them seen once. The sequencing input was peripheral blood mononuclear cells (PBMCs). The origin of the receptors is a man aged 18 to 30 with type 2 diabetes.

The CDR3 DNA reads as TGTGCCAGTAGTCCCGGACAGGGTACTTGGACTCGTTCCTACGAGCAGTACTTC. This encodes CASSPGQGTWTRSYEQYF. The chain links TRBV19 to TRBJ2-7, with 8 bases identical to TRBD1. The CDR3 runs to 18 residues. Losses at the gene ends were 5 bases for V and 1 base for J; bases not matched to a gene: 16. Germline V gene lookup returns CDR1 LNHDA and CDR2 SQIVND (reference sequence).

This rearrangement joins TRBV9 to TRBJ1-1, with a possible D match to TRBD1 (6 bases). The CDR3 is 14 amino acids. Germline lookup yields CDR1 SGDLS and CDR2 YYNGEE. The V end was cut by 5 bases, the J end by 4 bases, with 15 bases between. This CDR3 is CASSPGVRSTEAFF. The CDR3 region has the DNA TGTGCCAGCAGTCCAGGGGTACGGAGCACTGAAGCTTTCTTT. Variable domain in full (rest from reference TRBV9 and TRBJ1-1): DSGVTQTPKHLITATGQRVTLRCSPRSGDLSVYWYQQSLDQGLQFLIQYYNGEERAKGNILERFSAQQFPDLHSELNLSSLELGDSALYFCASSPGVRSTEAFFGQGTRLTVV.

V is TRBV5-1 and J is TRBJ1-1; 8 bases line up with TRBD1. The germline CDR1 and CDR2 sequences are SGHRS and YFSETQ. CDR3 size: 15 residues. V gave up 4 bases and J gave up 8 bases; unmatched junction bases: 13. DNA of the CDR3: TGCGCCAGCAGCACCGCAGCTCCAGGGGGCGGAGAAGCTTTCTTT. This encodes CASSTAAPGGGEAFF.

The chain joins TRBV20-1 to TRBJ1-3, with D possibly matching TRBD1 (5 bases). V lost 0 bases, J lost 8 bases, and 11 bases lay in between. The germline CDR1 and CDR2 sequences are DFQATT and SNEGSKA (reference sequence). This CDR3 spans 13 amino acids. The CDR3, as DNA: TGCAGTGCTAGAGATCTAGCGGGGGACACCATATATTTT. Amino acid sequence: CSARDLAGDTIYF.

The chain joins TRBV18 to TRBJ2-5, with D perhaps TRBD2 (6 bases). V shed 3 bases and J shed 4 bases, with 12 bases lying between them. This CDR3 is built from 14 residues. Germline CDR1 reads KGHSH; CDR2 reads LQKENI. The CDR3 sequence is CASSPGMGGETQYF. The CDR3 region has the DNA TGTGCCAGCTCACCGGGAATGGGAGGAGAGACCCAGTACTTC.

V is TRBV7-3 and J is TRBJ2-7; D unresolved. CDR3 length: 12 residues. V lost 2 bases and J 6 bases, leaving 8 bases between the germline ends. Germline V gives CDR1 SGHTA, CDR2 FQGTGA. CDR3 sequence (DNA): TGTGCCAGCAGCTTAGACGACCTCGAGCAGTACTTC. It specifies CASSLDDLEQYF.

This clonotype was detected only a few times. The rearrangement uses TRBV28 and TRBJ1-1; 7 bases match TRBD1. Germline loops: CDR1 MDHEN, CDR2 SYDVKM. V was clipped by 5 bases and J by 5 bases; unmatched bases: 11. The CDR3 is 15 amino acids. This chain's CDR3 is CASSDHQRGRTEAFF. CDR3 in DNA: TGTGCCAGCAGTGACCACCAAAGGGGGCGGACTGAAGCTTTCTTT.